The 11 T cell receptor beta chains listed next were all sequenced from one sample in a study of read filtering for tumor transcriptome and immune sequencing. From about 0.4 ug of RNA, a library with molecular barcoded alpha/delta and beta/gamma adaptors was made. MiXCR was run by TCRdb on the reads, yielding one entry per CDR3 protein. This repertoire shows roughly 93,000 distinct CDR3 sequences, roughly 21% found once; its top ten account for around 10%. Sequenced sample: a population of CD138-negative cells sorted from bone marrow. The receptor source for this set is a donor at least 40 years old with multiple myeloma.

The chain links TRBV20-1 to TRBJ1-2; D might be TRBD1 (5 bases). Trimming stripped 7 bases from V and 9 bases from J, with 18 bases between. The CDR3 covers 12 residues. Germline CDR1 DFQATT, CDR2 SNEGSKA (reference sequence). The CDR3 loop reads CSVHARVHSYTF. The CDR3, as DNA: TGCAGTGTTCATGCCAGGGTCCATAGCTACACCTTC.

About this clonotype itself: A read error may explain this, as a much larger clone is one base away. The J gene is TRBJ2-5, the V gene TRBV6-5, with 8 bases lining up with TRBD2. CDR1 is MNHEY, CDR2 SVGAGI, per germline. The CDR3 spans 15 residues. The CDR3 loop is CASSYGGGLQGTQYF. As DNA, the CDR3 is TGTGCCAGCAGTTACGGCGGGGGGCTCCAAGGGACCCAGTACTTC.

A word on this clonotype: The junction shows a germline mismatch at one end, possibly a read error. The CDR3 DNA is TGTGCCAGCAGTTCTGGTTCATCGGCGGACTACGAGCAGCACTTC. This translates into CASSSGSSADYEQHF. The chain employs TRBV28 and TRBJ2-7; TRBD2 might be the D (6 bases). Per the germline V gene, CDR1 is MDHEN and CDR2 is SYDVKM. The CDR3 covers 15 residues.

This chain joins TRBV6-1 and TRBJ2-2; D call uncertain. V lost 3 bases to trimming and J lost 2 bases, with 10 bases between them. Germline assignment: CDR1 MNHNS and CDR2 SASEGT. The CDR3 spans 15 residues. The CDR3 loop reads CASSDTITNTGELFF. The CDR3 DNA reads TGTGCCAGCAGTGACACAATAACTAACACCGGGGAGCTGTTTTTT.

This clonotype was detected ten times or more. The genes are TRBV7-2 and TRBJ2-3, with D possibly being TRBD1 or TRBD2 (6 bases each). Trimming pared 5 bases from V and 2 bases from J, leaving 14 bases between. Germline-derived CDR1 and CDR2 are SGHTA and FQGNSA. The CDR3 covers 15 residues. CDR3 in amino acids: CASSPPGAYTDTQYF. DNA for the CDR3: TGTGCCAGCAGCCCGCCGGGGGCCTACACAGATACGCAGTATTTT.

There are a few counts of this clonotype. The chain carries TRBV6-5 and TRBJ2-7, with D possibly TRBD1 on 6 matching bases. This CDR3 has 15 residues. The ends were cut back, 2 bases at V and 2 bases at J, with 13 bases in the middle. Germline loops: CDR1 MNHEY, CDR2 SVGAGI. For the CDR3, the DNA is TGTGCCAGCAGTTACGCGATTCAGGGGACCTACGAGCAGTACTTC. This codes for CASSYAIQGTYEQYF.

Note on this clonotype: A read error is possible here, since a much larger clone lies one base away. V and J are TRBV10-3 and TRBJ2-1; 9 nucleotides agree with TRBD1. J lost 8 bases, V lost 1 base, and 3 bases had no gene match. Germline V gene data show CDR1 as ENHRY and CDR2 as SYGVKD. This CDR3 is built from 14 residues. As DNA, the CDR3 is TGTGCCATCAGTGAGTTGGGACAGGGCGATGAGCAGTTCTTC. Translated: CAISELGQGDEQFF.

This chain joins TRBV2 and TRBJ2-7, with D perhaps assigned TRBD1 or TRBD2 (6 bases each). Per the germline V gene, CDR1 is SNHLY and CDR2 is FYNNEI. The CDR3 is made up of 16 amino acids. Trimming removed 8 bases at V and 3 bases at J, with 23 bases between. In DNA form, the CDR3 reads TGTGCCAGCGCTAGTATCGGAGGAGGGGGAGGCTACGAGCAGTACTTC. Residues: CASASIGGGGGYEQYF. Full variable domain (missing parts from reference TRBV2 and TRBJ2-7): EPEVTQTPSHQVTQMGQEVILRCVPISNHLYFYWYRQILGQKVEFLVSFYNNEISEKSEIFDDQFSVERPDGSNFTLKIRSTKLEDSAMYFCASASIGGGGGYEQYFGPGTRLTVT.

This clonotype has a count of ten or more. The genes are TRBV5-1 and TRBJ1-2; maybe TRBD1 (6 bases). Per the germline V gene, CDR1 is SGHRS and CDR2 is YFSETQ. The CDR3 has 17 residues. V lost 0 bases, J lost 6 bases, and 21 bases lay in between. Here the CDR3 reads CASSLVSRGAIWNGYTF. CDR3 DNA sequence: TGCGCCAGCAGCTTGGTTAGTCGGGGGGCGATTTGGAATGGCTACACCTTC. Using reference TRBV5-1 and TRBJ1-2 for the parts outside the CDR3, the full variable domain is KAGVTQTPRYLIKTRGQQVTLSCSPISGHRSVSWYQQTPGQGLQFLFEYFSETQRNKGNFPGRFSGRQFSNSRSEMNVSTLELGDSALYLCASSLVSRGAIWNGYTFGSGTRLTVV.

The sample holds many counts of this clonotype. V and J are TRBV7-9 and TRBJ2-1, with TRBD2 matching 9 bases. This CDR3 is built from 15 residues. Germline CDR1 SEHNR, CDR2 FQNEAQ (reference sequence). V lost 3 bases to trimming and J lost 9 bases; unmatched junction nucleotides: 9. The CDR3 is CASSLAPSGEGEQFF. For the CDR3, the DNA is TGTGCCAGCAGCTTGGCCCCTAGCGGGGAGGGTGAGCAGTTCTTC. The variable domain in full, completed from reference TRBV7-9 and TRBJ2-1, reads DTGVSQNPRHKITKRGQNVTFRCDPISEHNRLYWYRQTLGQGPEFLTYFQNEAQLEKSRLLSDRFSAERPKGSFSTLEIQRTEQGDSAMYLCASSLAPSGEGEQFFGPGTRLTVL.

In its sample, this clonotype was seen many times. The V call is TRBV5-6, the J call TRBJ1-1; 7 bases agree with TRBD1. Germline V gene sequence: CDR1 SGHDT, CDR2 YYEEEE. The CDR3 sequence is 16 residues long. Unmatched junction bases numbered 9, after V lost 0 bases and J lost 4 bases. CDR3 protein: CASSLERGRRGTEAFF. The CDR3 DNA sequence: TGTGCCAGCAGCTTGGAAAGGGGGCGCAGGGGCACTGAAGCTTTCTTT.